The rows below give T cell receptor beta chains drawn from one sample of a study of T cell responses to AZD1222 COVID-19 vaccine. Data came from immunoSEQ multiplex PCR; TCRdb stores just in-frame clones and leaves some out. The repertoire holds 100,000 to 150,000 clones, with around 87% as singletons. Here the sequenced sample was peripheral blood, taken on day 0 of AZD1222 vaccination. Receptor source: an adult in good health. Each CDR3 is given with its conserved first and last residue. Fields, in order: J gene, V gene, CDR3 protein.

j_call: TRBJ1-5; v_call: TRBV19; cdr3_aa: CASSTVTVNSNQPQHF
j_call: TRBJ1-6; v_call: TRBV6-1; cdr3_aa: CASSDLPQRSSYNSPLHF
j_call: TRBJ2-4; v_call: TRBV30; cdr3_aa: CAWVKNPGNIQYF
j_call: TRBJ2-5; v_call: TRBV19; cdr3_aa: CASSKGETQYF
j_call: TRBJ1-5; v_call: TRBV30; cdr3_aa: CAWSEGSQPQHF
j_call: TRBJ1-2; v_call: TRBV28; cdr3_aa: CASTSQDIVGYTF
j_call: TRBJ1-6; v_call: TRBV5-1; cdr3_aa: CASSTRDTRNSPLHF
j_call: TRBJ2-7; v_call: TRBV19; cdr3_aa: CASSISGSFYEQYF
j_call: TRBJ2-3; v_call: TRBV4-3; cdr3_aa: CASSLGLAGKDTQYF
j_call: TRBJ2-7; v_call: TRBV19; cdr3_aa: CASSSLFRTGAYEQYF
j_call: TRBJ1-2; v_call: TRBV29-1; cdr3_aa: CSVEDLVSSGGYTF
j_call: TRBJ2-3; v_call: TRBV7-2; cdr3_aa: CASTLVKADTQYF
j_call: TRBJ1-5; v_call: TRBV15; cdr3_aa: CATSSEERQPQHF
j_call: TRBJ1-1; v_call: TRBV7-6; cdr3_aa: CASSLHRDTEAFF
j_call: TRBJ1-6; v_call: TRBV19; cdr3_aa: CASRLTGAYNSPLHF
j_call: TRBJ2-3; v_call: TRBV2; cdr3_aa: CASRGFGGPDTQYF
j_call: TRBJ2-7; v_call: TRBV18; cdr3_aa: CASSTRTVYEQYF
j_call: TRBJ1-1; v_call: TRBV29-1; cdr3_aa: CSVQPPGGWSTEAFF
j_call: TRBJ1-6; v_call: TRBV28; cdr3_aa: CASNPSDSRNSPLHF
j_call: TRBJ1-1; v_call: TRBV18; cdr3_aa: CASSGGEDTEAFF
j_call: TRBJ1-6; v_call: TRBV24-1; cdr3_aa: CATSASNSPLHF
j_call: TRBJ1-1; v_call: TRBV19; cdr3_aa: CASIRSMGQPEAFF
j_call: TRBJ1-5; v_call: TRBV5-1; cdr3_aa: CASSLADGPMGNSNQPQHF
j_call: TRBJ2-7; v_call: TRBV6-5; cdr3_aa: CASSYSTGFEQYF
j_call: TRBJ1-2; v_call: TRBV6-5; cdr3_aa: CASRVGHRNYYGYTF
j_call: TRBJ1-1; v_call: TRBV7-9; cdr3_aa: CASIPGAANTEAFF
j_call: TRBJ2-7; v_call: TRBV4-1; cdr3_aa: CASSQADLGSYEQYF
j_call: TRBJ2-3; v_call: TRBV30; cdr3_aa: CAWSATRGGARDTDTQYF
j_call: TRBJ1-2; v_call: TRBV4-3; cdr3_aa: CASSQGLGEYGYTF
j_call: TRBJ2-7; v_call: TRBV20-1; cdr3_aa: CSAEGSYEQYF
j_call: TRBJ1-5; v_call: TRBV19; cdr3_aa: CASSGQSGGNQPQHF
j_call: TRBJ1-4; v_call: TRBV6-5; cdr3_aa: CASSSTGTTNEKLFF
j_call: TRBJ2-7; v_call: TRBV7-9; cdr3_aa: CASSRDGTGGEQYF